This T cell receptor (beta chain) emerged from a study of T cells in Graves' hyperthyroidism and ophthalmopathy. Across the study: Before treatment of any kind, peripheral blood was taken at initial diagnosis. Overall study results and limits: Ophthalmopathy onset followed model prediction by a median around 6.6 months.

The germline CDR1 and CDR2 sequences are SGHTA and FQGTGA. CDR3 size: 17 residues. V was clipped by 5 bases and J by 0 bases; unmatched bases: 9. This clonotype came up many times. Its antigen remains unidentified. RNA transcripts served as the template for amplifying TCR beta CDR3 regions. HTBI primers were the set used in a first-round RT-PCR of the TCR CDR3. One entry per CDR3 protein results from TCRdb running MiXCR on the multiplex PCR reads. Of about 600,000 distinct CDR3 sequences listed, roughly 15% are singletons. The sample taken for sequencing was blood. The sequence was obtained from a woman aged 50 to 60 with Graves' ophthalmopathy. V and J are TRBV7-3 and TRBJ2-4; 8 bases fit TRBD1. CDR3 sequence (DNA): TGTGCCAGCAGCCCCGGGACAGGTTTTGGAGCCAAAAACATTCAGTACTTC. Translation: CASSPGTGFGAKNIQYF.